These 20 T cell receptor beta chains were sequenced from one sample in a study of T cells expressing NK-cell markers. TCRdb reprocessed the 5' RACE reads and stores each CDR3 protein as one record, lacking DNA. The sample has more than 400,000 distinct CDR3 sequences. Sequencing was done on a sample of blood T cells: a sorted CD56 or NKG2C T cell subset, CD4+ or CD8+ T cells, or bulk PBMC T cells (not recorded which). The receptors originated from a woman between 18 and 75 years old in good health.

This chain uses TRBV20-1 with TRBJ1-2; checking the TCRdb D call of TRBD1 is not possible without DNA. The germline V gene encodes CDR1 DFQATT and CDR2 SNEGSKA (reference sequence). The CDR3 is 14 residues long. CDR3 sequence: CSAREPGQADGYTF.

The chain recombines TRBV29-1 with TRBJ2-2; no DNA is available, so the TRBD1 call from TCRdb remains unchecked. CDR3 length equals 13 residues. Germline CDR1 is SQVTM and CDR2 is ANQGSEA. CDR3 region: CSGGGAGAGELFF.

The rearrangement links TRBV7-8 to TRBJ2-1; TCRdb lists TRBD1, though no DNA is available to test this call. The CDR3 runs 16 residues. From germline, CDR1 is SGHVS and CDR2 FQNEAQ. The CDR3 reads CASSYSASGPNNEQFF. The complete variable domain, with remaining parts taken from reference TRBV7-8 and TRBJ2-1, reads GAGVSQSPRYKVAKRGQDVALRCDPISGHVSLFWYQQALGQGPEFLTYFQNEAQLDKSGLPSDRFFAERPEGSVSTLKIQRTQQEDSAVYLCASSYSASGPNNEQFFGPGTRLTVL.

The chain carries TRBV20-1 and TRBJ1-5; TCRdb designates TRBD1, a call that cannot be tested without DNA. Germline CDR1 is DFQATT and CDR2 is SNEGSKA (reference sequence). The CDR3 is made up of 15 amino acids. The CDR3 loop is CSALQGALSNQPQHF.

The chain links TRBV24-1 to TRBJ2-3. This CDR3 contains 13 residues. CDR1 and CDR2 from the germline V gene are KGHDR and SFDVKD. CDR3 residues: CATSEHLTDTQYF.

J is TRBJ2-1 and V is TRBV9. In germline, CDR1 is SGDLS, CDR2 YYNGEE. This CDR3 spans 11 amino acids. CDR3 region: CASSSGIEQFF. The whole variable domain, remainder taken from reference TRBV9 and TRBJ2-1, is DSGVTQTPKHLITATGQRVTLRCSPRSGDLSVYWYQQSLDQGLQFLIQYYNGEERAKGNILERFSAQQFPDLHSELNLSSLELGDSALYFCASSSGIEQFFGPGTRLTVL.

This chain uses TRBV29-1 with TRBJ2-1; TCRdb calls TRBD2, which cannot be checked without DNA. The CDR3 extends over 17 amino acids. Germline CDR1 is SQVTM and CDR2 is ANQGSEA. The CDR3 sequence is CSVDASGTSGRGNEQFF.

This chain links TRBV12-3 or TRBV12-4 with TRBJ2-1. This CDR3 contains 12 residues. The CDR3 here is CASRIGDNEQFF.

The V gene is TRBV28, the J gene TRBJ1-1; TCRdb outputs TRBD1, but without DNA this stays unchecked. This CDR3 is 14 amino acids long. CDR1 and CDR2 from the germline V gene are MDHEN and SYDVKM. The CDR3 here is CASSLSNRGAEAFF. Full variable domain (missing parts from reference TRBV28 and TRBJ1-1): DVKVTQSSRYLVKRTGEKVFLECVQDMDHENMFWYRQDPGLGLRLIYFSYDVKMKEKGDIPEGYSVSREKKERFSLILESASTNQTSMYLCASSLSNRGAEAFFGQGTRLTVV.

This chain joins TRBV20-1 and TRBJ1-2. CDR1 and CDR2 from the germline V gene are DFQATT and SNEGSKA (reference sequence). The CDR3 totals 14 residues. CDR3 protein: CSALRLVRDYGYTF.

The rearrangement links TRBV11-2 to TRBJ2-7; TCRdb indicates TRBD2, and absent DNA this call remains unverified. This CDR3 has 16 residues. Germline loops: CDR1 SGHAT, CDR2 FQNNGV. The CDR3 here is CASSLVRLKKPYEQYF.

The V call is TRBV5-1, the J call TRBJ2-1; the D call of TRBD2 rests on TCRdb alone, since no DNA is present to check it. The CDR3 loop spans 16 amino acids. Germline V CDR1 and CDR2: SGHRS, YFSETQ. CDR3 region: CASSSPGLADYNEQFF.

The V and J genes are TRBV5-4 and TRBJ1-6; TCRdb proposes TRBD1, but this gene call is untestable without DNA. The CDR3 covers 15 residues. The V gene's germline CDR1 is SGHNT and CDR2 YYREEE (reference sequence). The CDR3 is CASSRTGPFNSPLHF.

The chain combines TRBV9 with TRBJ2-3; as DNA is missing, the TRBD2 call by TCRdb cannot be tested. CDR3 length equals 15 residues. Germline V gene lookup returns CDR1 SGDLS and CDR2 YYNGEE. The CDR3 spells CASSLGTSEGGTQYF. Together with reference TRBV9 and TRBJ2-3, the CDR3 gives the full variable domain: DSGVTQTPKHLITATGQRVTLRCSPRSGDLSVYWYQQSLDQGLQFLIQYYNGEERAKGNILERFSAQQFPDLHSELNLSSLELGDSALYFCASSLGTSEGGTQYFGPGTRLTVL.

The chain joins TRBV20-1 to TRBJ1-5; TCRdb's D call, TRBD1, is unchecked because there is no DNA. The CDR3 spans 16 residues. Germline V lookup: CDR1 DFQATT, CDR2 SNEGSKA (reference sequence). The CDR3 here is CSANSPGTLSNQPQHF.

This sequence joins TRBV2 and TRBJ2-7; the D gene TCRdb calls, TRBD2, cannot be checked with no DNA. Germline CDR1 SNHLY, CDR2 FYNNEI. The CDR3 has 13 residues. CDR3: CASRREGNYEQYF.

This sequence joins TRBV20-1 and TRBJ2-7; checking the TCRdb D call of TRBD2 is not possible without DNA. The germline V gene encodes CDR1 DFQATT and CDR2 SNEGSKA (reference sequence). This CDR3 region has 16 residues. The CDR3 loop is CSAHGLAYHSWYEQYF.

V and J are TRBV20-1 and TRBJ1-2; lacking DNA, the TRBD1 call made by TCRdb goes unchecked. Germline CDR1 is DFQATT and CDR2 is SNEGSKA (reference sequence). The CDR3 extends over 15 amino acids. CDR3 loop: CSAARTGGINYGYTF.

The J gene is TRBJ2-1, the V gene TRBV3-1; TCRdb's assignment of TRBD2 cannot be checked, as there is no DNA. Germline CDR1 LGHDT, CDR2 YNNKEL (reference sequence). The CDR3 contains 15 residues. CDR3 sequence: CASSQVSGRGLEQFF.

The chain links TRBV6-2 or TRBV6-3 to TRBJ1-5. CDR1 and CDR2 (germline): MNHEY, SVGEGT. This CDR3 region has 15 residues. CDR3 amino acids: CASSSQRLLNQPQHF.